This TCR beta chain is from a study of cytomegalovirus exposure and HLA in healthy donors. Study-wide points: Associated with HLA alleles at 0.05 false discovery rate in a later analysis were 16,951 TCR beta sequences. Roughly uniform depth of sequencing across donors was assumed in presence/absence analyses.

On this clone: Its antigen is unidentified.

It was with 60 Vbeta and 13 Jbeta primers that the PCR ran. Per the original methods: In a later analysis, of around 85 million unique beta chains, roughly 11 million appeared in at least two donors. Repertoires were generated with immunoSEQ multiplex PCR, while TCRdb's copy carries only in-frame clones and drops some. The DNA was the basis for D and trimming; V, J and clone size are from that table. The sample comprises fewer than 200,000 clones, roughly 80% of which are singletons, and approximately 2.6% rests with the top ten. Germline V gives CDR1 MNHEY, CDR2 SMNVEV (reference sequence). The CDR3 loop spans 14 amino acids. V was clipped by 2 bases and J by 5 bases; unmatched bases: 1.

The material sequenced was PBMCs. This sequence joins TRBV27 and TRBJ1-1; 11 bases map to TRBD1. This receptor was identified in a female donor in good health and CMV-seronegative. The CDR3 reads CASSLGTGGTEAFF. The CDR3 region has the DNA TGTGCCAGCAGTTTAGGGACAGGGGGAACTGAAGCTTTCTTT.